This T cell receptor beta chain was recorded in a study of blood T cell repertoires in COVID-19. The CDR3 totals 22 residues. V lost 6 bases and J lost 0; bases outside the gene matches: 24. CDR1 is LGHNT and CDR2 is FRNRAP in the germline V gene. TCRdb's copy holds only in-frame clones and misses some; the assay was immunoSEQ multiplex PCR. Here the sample spans about 300,000 clones, nearly 90% being singletons. The clonotype originates from a man between 18 and 29 years old with active or convalescent COVID-19. The material sequenced was peripheral blood. The chain has TRBV12-5 and TRBJ1-5, with 9 bases identical to TRBD1. The CDR3 region has the DNA TGTGCTAGTGGACACCACACCATTTGGGACAGGGTAAGATGGGCTAGCAATCAGCCCCAGCATTTT. It yields the protein CASGHHTIWDRVRWASNQPQHF.